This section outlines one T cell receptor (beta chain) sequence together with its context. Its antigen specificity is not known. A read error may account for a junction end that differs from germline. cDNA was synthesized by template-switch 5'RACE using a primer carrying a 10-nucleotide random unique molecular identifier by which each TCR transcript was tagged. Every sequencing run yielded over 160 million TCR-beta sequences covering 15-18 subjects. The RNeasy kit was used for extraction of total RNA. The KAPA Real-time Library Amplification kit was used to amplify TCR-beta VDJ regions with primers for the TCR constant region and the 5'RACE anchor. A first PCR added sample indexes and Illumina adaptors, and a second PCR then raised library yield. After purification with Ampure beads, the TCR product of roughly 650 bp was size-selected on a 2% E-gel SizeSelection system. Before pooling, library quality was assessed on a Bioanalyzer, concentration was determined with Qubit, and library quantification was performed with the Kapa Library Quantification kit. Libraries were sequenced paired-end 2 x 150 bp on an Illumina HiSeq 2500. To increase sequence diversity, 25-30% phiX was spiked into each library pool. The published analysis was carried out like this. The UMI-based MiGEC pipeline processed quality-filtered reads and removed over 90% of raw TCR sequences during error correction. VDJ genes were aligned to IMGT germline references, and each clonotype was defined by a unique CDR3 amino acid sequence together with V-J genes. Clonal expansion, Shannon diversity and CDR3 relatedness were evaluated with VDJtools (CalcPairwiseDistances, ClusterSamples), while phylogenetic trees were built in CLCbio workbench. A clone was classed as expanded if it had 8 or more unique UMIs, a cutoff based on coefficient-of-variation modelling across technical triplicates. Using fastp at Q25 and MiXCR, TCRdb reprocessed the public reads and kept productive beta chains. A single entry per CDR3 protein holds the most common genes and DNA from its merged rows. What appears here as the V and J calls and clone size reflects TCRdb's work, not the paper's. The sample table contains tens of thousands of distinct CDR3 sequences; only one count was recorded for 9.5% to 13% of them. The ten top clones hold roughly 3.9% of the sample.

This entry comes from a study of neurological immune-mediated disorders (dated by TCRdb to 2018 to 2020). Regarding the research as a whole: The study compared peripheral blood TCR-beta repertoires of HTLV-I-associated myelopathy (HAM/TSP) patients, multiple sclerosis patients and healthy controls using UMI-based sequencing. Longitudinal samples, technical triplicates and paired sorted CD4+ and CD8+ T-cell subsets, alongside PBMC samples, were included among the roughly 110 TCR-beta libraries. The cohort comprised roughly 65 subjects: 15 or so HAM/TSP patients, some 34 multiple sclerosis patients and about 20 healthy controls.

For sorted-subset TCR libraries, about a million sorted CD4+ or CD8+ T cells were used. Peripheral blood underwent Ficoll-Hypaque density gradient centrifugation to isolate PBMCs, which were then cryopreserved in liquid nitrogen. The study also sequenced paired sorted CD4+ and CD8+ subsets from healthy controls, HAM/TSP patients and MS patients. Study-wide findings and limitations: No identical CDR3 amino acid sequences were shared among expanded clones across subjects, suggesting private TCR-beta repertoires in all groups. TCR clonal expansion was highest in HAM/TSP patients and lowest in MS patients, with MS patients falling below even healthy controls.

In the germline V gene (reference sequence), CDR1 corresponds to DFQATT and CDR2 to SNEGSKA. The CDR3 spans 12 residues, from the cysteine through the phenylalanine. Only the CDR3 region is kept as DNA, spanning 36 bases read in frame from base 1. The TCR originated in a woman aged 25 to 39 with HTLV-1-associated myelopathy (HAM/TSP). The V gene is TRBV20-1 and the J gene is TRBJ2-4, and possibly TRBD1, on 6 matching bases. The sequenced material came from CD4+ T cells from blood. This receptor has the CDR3 CSVRTNRDILYF. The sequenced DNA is TGCAGTGTCAGGACCAATCGGGACATTCTGTACTTC.